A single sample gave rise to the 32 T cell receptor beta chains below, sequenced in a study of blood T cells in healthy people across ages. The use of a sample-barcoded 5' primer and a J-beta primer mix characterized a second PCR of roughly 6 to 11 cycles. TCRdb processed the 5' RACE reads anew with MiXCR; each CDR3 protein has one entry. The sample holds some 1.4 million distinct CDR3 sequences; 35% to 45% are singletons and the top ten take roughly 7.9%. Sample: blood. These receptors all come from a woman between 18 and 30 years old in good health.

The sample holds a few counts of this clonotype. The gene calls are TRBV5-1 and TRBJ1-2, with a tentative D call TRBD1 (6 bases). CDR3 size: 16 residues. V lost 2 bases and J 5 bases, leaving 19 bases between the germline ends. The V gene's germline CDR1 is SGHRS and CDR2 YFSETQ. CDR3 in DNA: TGCGCCAGCAGCTTCGGGTTTAAGGGGGATTGGTATGGCTACACCTTC. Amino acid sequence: CASSFGFKGDWYGYTF.

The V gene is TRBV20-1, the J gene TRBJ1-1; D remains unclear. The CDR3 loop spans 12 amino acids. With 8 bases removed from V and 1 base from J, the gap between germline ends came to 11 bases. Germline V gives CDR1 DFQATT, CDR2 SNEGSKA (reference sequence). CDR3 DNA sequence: TGCAGTTGTGGACGCCCGAACACTGAAGCTTTCTTT. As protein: CSCGRPNTEAFF.

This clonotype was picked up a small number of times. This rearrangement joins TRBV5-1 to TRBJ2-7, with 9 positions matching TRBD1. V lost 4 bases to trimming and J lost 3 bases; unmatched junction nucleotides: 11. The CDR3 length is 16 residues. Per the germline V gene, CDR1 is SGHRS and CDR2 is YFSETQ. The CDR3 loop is CASSPKGGQGSYEQYF. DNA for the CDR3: TGCGCCAGCAGCCCCAAAGGGGGACAGGGAAGCTACGAGCAGTACTTC. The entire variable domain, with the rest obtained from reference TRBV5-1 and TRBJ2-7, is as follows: KAGVTQTPRYLIKTRGQQVTLSCSPISGHRSVSWYQQTPGQGLQFLFEYFSETQRNKGNFPGRFSGRQFSNSRSEMNVSTLELGDSALYLCASSPKGGQGSYEQYFGPGTRLTVT.

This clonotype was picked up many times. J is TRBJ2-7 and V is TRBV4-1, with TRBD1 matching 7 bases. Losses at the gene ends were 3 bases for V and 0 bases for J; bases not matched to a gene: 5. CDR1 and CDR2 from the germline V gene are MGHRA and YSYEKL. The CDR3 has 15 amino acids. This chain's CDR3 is CASSHPGQYSYEQYF. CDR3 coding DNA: TGCGCCAGCAGCCACCCGGGACAGTACTCCTACGAGCAGTACTTC.

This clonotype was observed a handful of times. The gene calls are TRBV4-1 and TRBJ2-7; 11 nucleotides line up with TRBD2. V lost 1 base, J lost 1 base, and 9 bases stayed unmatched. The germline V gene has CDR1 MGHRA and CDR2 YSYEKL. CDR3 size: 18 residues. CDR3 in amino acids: CASSQVLTSGSWSYEQYF. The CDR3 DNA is TGCGCCAGCAGCCAAGTATTAACTAGCGGGAGTTGGTCCTACGAGCAGTACTTC.

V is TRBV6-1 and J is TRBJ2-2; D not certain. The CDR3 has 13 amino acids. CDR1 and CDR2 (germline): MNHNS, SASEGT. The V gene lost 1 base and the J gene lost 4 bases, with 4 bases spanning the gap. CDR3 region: CASSEVITGELFF. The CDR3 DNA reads TGTGCCAGCAGTGAAGTCATCACCGGGGAGCTGTTTTTT.

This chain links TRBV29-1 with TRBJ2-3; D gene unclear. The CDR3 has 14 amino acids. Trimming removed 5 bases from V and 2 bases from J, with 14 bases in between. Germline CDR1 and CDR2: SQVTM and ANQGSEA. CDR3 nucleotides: TGCAGCGTTTCAGGACGTTGGGACACAGATACGCAGTATTTT. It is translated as CSVSGRWDTDTQYF.

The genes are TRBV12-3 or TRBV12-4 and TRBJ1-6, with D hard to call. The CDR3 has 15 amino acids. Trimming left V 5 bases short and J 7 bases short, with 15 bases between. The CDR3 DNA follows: TGTGCCAGCAGTACCGCAGGCTCCGGGAATTCACCCCTCCACTTT. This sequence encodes CASSTAGSGNSPLHF.

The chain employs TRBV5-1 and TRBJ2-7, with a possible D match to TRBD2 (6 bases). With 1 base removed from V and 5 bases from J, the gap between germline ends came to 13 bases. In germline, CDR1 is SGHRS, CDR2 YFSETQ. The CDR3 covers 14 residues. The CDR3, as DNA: TGCGCCAGCAGCTTGACAGGACCGGGGGACGAGCAGTACTTC. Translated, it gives CASSLTGPGDEQYF. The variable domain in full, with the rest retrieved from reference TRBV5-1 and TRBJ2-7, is KAGVTQTPRYLIKTRGQQVTLSCSPISGHRSVSWYQQTPGQGLQFLFEYFSETQRNKGNFPGRFSGRQFSNSRSEMNVSTLELGDSALYLCASSLTGPGDEQYFGPGTRLTVT.

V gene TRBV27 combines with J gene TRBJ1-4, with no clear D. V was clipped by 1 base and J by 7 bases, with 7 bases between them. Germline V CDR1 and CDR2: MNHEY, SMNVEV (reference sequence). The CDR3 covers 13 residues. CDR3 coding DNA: TGTGCCAGCAGTTTATTGGGAGTTGAAAAACTGTTTTTT. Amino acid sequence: CASSLLGVEKLFF.

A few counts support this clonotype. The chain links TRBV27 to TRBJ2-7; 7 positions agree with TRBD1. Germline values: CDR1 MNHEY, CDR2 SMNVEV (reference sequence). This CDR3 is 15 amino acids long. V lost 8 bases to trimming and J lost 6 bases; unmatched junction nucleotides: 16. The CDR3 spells CASQLDRRQGFEQYF. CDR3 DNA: TGTGCCAGCCAACTGGACAGGCGTCAGGGGTTCGAGCAGTACTTC.

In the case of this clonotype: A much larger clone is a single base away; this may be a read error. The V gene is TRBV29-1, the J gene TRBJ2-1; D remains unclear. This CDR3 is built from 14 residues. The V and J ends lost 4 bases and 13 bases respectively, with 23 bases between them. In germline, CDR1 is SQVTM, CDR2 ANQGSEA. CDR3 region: CSVVISLGKNIQFF. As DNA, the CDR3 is TGCAGCGTTGTAATATCCTTGGGCAAAAACATTCAGTTCTTC.

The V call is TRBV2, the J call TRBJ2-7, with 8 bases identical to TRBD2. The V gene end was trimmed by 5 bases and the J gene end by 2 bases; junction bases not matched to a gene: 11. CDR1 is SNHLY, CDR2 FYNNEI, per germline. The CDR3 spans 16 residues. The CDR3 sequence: CASSFPLAEIPYEQYF. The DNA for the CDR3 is TGTGCCAGCAGTTTCCCACTAGCGGAAATTCCCTACGAGCAGTACTTC.

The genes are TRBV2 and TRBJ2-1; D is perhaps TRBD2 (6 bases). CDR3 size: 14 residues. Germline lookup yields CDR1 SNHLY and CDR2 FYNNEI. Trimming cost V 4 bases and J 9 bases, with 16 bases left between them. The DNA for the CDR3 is TGTGCCAGCAGTGCCATCCTAGCGTCCGGTGAGCAGTTCTTC. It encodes CASSAILASGEQFF.

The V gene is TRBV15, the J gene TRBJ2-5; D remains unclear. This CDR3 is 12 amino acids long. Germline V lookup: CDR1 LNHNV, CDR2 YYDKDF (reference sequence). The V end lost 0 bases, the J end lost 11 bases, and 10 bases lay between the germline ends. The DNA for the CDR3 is TGTGCCACCAGCAGAGATAGGAATGAGCAGTACTTC. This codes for CATSRDRNEQYF.

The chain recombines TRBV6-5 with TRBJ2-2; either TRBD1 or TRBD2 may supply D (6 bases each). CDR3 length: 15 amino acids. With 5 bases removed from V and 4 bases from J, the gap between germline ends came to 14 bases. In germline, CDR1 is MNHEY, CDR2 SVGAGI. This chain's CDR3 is CASSIDRRGTGELFF. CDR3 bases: TGTGCCAGCAGTATCGACAGGAGGGGCACCGGGGAGCTGTTTTTT.

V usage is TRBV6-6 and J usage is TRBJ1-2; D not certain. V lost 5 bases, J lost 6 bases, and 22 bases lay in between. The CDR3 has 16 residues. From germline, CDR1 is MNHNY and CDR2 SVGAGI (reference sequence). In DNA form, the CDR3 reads TGTGCCAGCAGTCCTCGGACCGAGTACCTAGGGAATGGCTACACCTTC. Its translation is CASSPRTEYLGNGYTF.

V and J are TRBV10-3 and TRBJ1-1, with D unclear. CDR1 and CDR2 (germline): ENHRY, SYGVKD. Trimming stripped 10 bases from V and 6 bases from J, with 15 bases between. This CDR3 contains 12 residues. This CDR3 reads CATGDAGPEAFF. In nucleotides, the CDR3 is TGTGCCACCGGGGATGCGGGCCCTGAAGCTTTCTTT.

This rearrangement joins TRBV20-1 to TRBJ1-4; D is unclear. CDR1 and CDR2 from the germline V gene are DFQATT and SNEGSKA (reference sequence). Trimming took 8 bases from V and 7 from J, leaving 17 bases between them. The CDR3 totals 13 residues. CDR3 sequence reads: CSSPSAGSEKLFF. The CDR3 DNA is TGCAGTTCCCCAAGCGCGGGGTCTGAAAAACTGTTTTTT.

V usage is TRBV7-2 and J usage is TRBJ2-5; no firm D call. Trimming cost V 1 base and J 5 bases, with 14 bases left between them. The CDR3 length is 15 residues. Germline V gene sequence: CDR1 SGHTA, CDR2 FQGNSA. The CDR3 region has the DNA TGTGCCAGCAGCTTAGAACGGGTCTCAAAGGAGACCCAGTACTTC. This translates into CASSLERVSKETQYF.

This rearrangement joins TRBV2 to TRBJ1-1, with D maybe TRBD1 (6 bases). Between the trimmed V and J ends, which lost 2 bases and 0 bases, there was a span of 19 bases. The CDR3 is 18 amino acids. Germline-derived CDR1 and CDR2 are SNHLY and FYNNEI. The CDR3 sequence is CASSERGALGAMNTEAFF. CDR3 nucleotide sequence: TGTGCCAGCAGTGAACGGGGGGCCCTAGGGGCCATGAACACTGAAGCTTTCTTT.

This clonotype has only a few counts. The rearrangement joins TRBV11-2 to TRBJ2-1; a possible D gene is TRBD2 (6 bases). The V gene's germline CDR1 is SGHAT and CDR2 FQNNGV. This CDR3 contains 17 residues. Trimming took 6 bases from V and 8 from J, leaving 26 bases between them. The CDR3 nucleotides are TGTGCCAGCAGTCCCCTCGGAGGGCTACCTAGCGCTGATGAGCAGTTCTTC. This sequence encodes CASSPLGGLPSADEQFF.

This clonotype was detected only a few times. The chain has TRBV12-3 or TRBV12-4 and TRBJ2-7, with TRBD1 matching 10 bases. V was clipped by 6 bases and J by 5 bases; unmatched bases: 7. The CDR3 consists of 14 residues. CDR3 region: CASRPGTGVNEQYF. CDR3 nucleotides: TGTGCCAGCAGACCCGGGACAGGGGTAAACGAGCAGTACTTC.

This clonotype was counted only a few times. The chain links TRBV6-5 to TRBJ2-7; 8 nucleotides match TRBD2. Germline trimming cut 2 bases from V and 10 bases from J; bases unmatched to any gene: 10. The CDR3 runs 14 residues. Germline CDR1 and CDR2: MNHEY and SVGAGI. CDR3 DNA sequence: TGTGCCAGCAGTTACGAGGCGGGAGGATTGCCCCAGTACTTC. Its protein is CASSYEAGGLPQYF.

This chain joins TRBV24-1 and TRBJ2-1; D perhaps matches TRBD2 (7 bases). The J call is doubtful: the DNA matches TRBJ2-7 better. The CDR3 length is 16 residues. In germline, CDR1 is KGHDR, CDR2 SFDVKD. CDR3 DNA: TGTGCCACCAGTGACCGGGGGGCGGTTAATTACAATGAGCAGTACTTC. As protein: CATSDRGAVNYNEQYF.

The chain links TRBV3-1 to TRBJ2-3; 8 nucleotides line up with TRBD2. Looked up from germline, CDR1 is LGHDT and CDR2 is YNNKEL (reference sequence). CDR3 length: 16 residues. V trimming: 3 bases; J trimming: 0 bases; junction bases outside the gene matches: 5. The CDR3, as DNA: TGTGCCAGCAGCCAGGGACTAGGCCTTAGCACAGATACGCAGTATTTT. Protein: CASSQGLGLSTDTQYF.

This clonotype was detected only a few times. DNA for the CDR3: TGTGCCAGCAGCTCCGGTGGCAGCGGGGGGGCCCTTGGCGAGCAGTTCTTC. Amino acids: CASSSGGSGGALGEQFF. The rearrangement links TRBV7-9 to TRBJ2-1, with 10 bases that match TRBD2. The CDR3 covers 17 residues. Germline-derived CDR1 and CDR2 are SEHNR and FQNEAQ (reference sequence). Trimming took 4 bases from V and 10 from J; bases not matched to a gene: 16.

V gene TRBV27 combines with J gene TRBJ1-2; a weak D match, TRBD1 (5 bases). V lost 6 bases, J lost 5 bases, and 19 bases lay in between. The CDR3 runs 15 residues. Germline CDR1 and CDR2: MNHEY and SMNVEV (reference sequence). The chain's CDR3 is CASSPRDSSAYGYTF. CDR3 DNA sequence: TGTGCCAGCAGCCCTAGGGACTCCAGTGCTTATGGCTACACCTTC.

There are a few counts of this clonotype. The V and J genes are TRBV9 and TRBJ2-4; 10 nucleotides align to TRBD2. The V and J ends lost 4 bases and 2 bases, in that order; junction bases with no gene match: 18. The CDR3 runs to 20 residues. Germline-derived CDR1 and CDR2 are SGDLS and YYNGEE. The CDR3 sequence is CASSPGLARQDSPSKNIQYF. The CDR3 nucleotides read TGTGCCAGCAGCCCGGGACTAGCGAGACAAGACTCTCCGTCCAAAAACATTCAGTACTTC.

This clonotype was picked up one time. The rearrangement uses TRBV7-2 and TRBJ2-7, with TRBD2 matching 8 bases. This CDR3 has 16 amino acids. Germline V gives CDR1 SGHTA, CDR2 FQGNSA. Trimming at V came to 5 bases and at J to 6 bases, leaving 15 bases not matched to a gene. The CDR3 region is CASSQRGTRALGEQYF. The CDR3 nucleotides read TGTGCCAGCAGCCAGCGGGGGACTAGAGCCTTGGGCGAGCAGTACTTC.

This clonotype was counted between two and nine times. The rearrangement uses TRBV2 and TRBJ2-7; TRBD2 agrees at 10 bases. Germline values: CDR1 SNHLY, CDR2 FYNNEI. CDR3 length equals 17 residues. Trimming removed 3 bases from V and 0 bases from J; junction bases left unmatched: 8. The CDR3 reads CASSEASGRLSSYEQYF. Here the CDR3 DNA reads TGTGCCAGCAGTGAGGCTAGCGGGAGACTAAGCTCCTACGAGCAGTACTTC.

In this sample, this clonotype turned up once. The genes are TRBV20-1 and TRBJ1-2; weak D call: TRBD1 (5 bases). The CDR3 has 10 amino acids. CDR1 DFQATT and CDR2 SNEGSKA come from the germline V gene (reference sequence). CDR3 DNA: TGCAGCTACGGGGCGGTTGGCTACACCTTC. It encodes CSYGAVGYTF.